This TCR beta chain was recovered during a study of T-cell reconstitution after alpha-beta-depleted transplantation in children. Study observations and caveats: T-cell counts and diversity were attributed mostly to newly produced T cells one year after transplant.

Regarding this clonotype: Antigen specificity is unknown.

CDR3 length: 11 residues. V dropped 11 bases and J dropped 4; count of bases not matched to a gene: 2. Preparing the TCRbeta library involved the use of unique molecular identifiers. MiXCR was run by TCRdb on the PCR reads, yielding one entry per CDR3 protein. The table records about 830,000 distinct CDR3 sequences, roughly 15% of them present only once. The source is a male patient aged 10-17 years who had a stem cell transplant for acute lymphoblastic leukemia, so the T cells may come from the graft donor. The rearrangement joins TRBV12-3 or TRBV12-4 to TRBJ2-7; 10 bases line up with TRBD2. This specimen was PBMCs, mostly from graft donor cells, taken 360 days after TCRalphabeta/CD19-depleted stem cell transplant. The CDR3 sequence is CARTSGYEQYF. CDR3 in DNA: TGTGCCCGGACTAGCGGTTACGAGCAGTACTTC.